Sequencing of this T cell receptor beta chain was carried out in a study of low-dose radiotherapy and immunotherapy resistance in tumors. At the level of the study: Intravenous ipilimumab 1 mg/kg every six weeks was given with nivolumab 240 mg every two weeks.

The V gene end was trimmed by 5 bases and the J gene end by 9 bases; junction bases not matched to a gene: 6. CDR3 length equals 15 residues. Alpha- and beta-chain coverage of first-strand cDNA came from TRAV- and TRBV-specific primers. TCRs were amplified for approximately 22 PCR cycles with a constant-region primer and V-primer adapter. TCRdb reanalysed the reads using MiXCR and keeps one entry per CDR3 protein. This table holds approximately 84,000 distinct CDR3 sequences, 15% to 20% found once. Sample time point: before trial treatment. This clonotype was observed many times. The sample here was PBMCs, taken before treatment. The chain combines TRBV12-3 or TRBV12-4 with TRBJ2-1; 14 bases are shared with TRBD2. This sequence originates from a male donor with prostate cancer. In nucleotides, the CDR3 is TGTGCCAGCAGTAAAAGACTAGCGGGGGGGCGTGAGCAGTTCTTC. Its translation is CASSKRLAGGREQFF.